This TCR beta chain was observed in a study of blood T cell repertoires in COVID-19. Study background: The United States, Italy and Spain provided the acute and convalescent COVID-19 samples. Sources were T cells, B-cell-depleted T cells, or PBMCs; the material itself was cDNA or gDNA.

The germline V gene encodes CDR1 SGHAT and CDR2 FQNNGV. CDR3 length: 14 residues. V was trimmed by 5 bases and J by 8 bases, leaving 18 bases between them. This clone was recorded only once. In the authors' methods: Estimated nucleated cell counts came from reference gene primer amplification. Assay: immunoSEQ multiplex PCR; the TCRdb copy retains only in-frame clones and omits some. V and J calls and clone size are those listed in that table; D and trimming were worked out from the DNA. This sample has a few hundred thousand clones, with around nine tenths found just once. Material: peripheral blood. The origin of this receptor is a man aged 40-50 years who had recovered from COVID-19. This chain connects TRBV11-2 to TRBJ1-2; D may be TRBD1 (5 bases). CDR3 residues: CASSPADTKRGYTF. The CDR3, as DNA: TGTGCCAGCAGCCCTGCGGACACAAAAAGGGGCTACACCTTC.